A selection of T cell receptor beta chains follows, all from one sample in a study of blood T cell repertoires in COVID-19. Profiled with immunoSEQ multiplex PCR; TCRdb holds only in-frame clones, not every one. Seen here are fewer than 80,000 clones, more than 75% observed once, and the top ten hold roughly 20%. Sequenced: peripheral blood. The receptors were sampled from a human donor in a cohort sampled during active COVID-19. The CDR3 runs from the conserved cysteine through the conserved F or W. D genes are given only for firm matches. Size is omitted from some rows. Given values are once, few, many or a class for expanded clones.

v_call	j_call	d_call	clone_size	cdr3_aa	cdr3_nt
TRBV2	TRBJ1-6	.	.	CASSSREQALNSPLHF	TGTGCCAGCAGTTCGCGAGAGCAGGCGCTTAATTCACCCCTCCACTTT
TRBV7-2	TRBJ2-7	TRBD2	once	CASSLVGTSGTITYEQYF	TGTGCCAGCAGCTTAGTTGGGACTAGCGGGACCATAACCTACGAGCAGTACTTC
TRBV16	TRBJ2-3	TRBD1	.	CASSRRTGADTQYF	TGTGCCAGCAGCCGGAGGACAGGTGCAGATACGCAGTATTTT
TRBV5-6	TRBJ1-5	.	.	CASSLQGPANQPQHF	TGTGCCAGCAGCTTACAGGGACCTGCGAATCAGCCCCAGCATTTT
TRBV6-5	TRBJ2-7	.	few	CASTPPGGPYEQYF	TGTGCCAGCACTCCGCCGGGGGGCCCCTACGAGCAGTACTTC
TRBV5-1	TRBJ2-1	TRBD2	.	CASSFPAGGLKNEQFF	TGCGCCAGCAGCTTCCCAGCGGGAGGGCTTAAGAATGAGCAGTTCTTC
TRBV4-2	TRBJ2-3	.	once	CASSHGTSTDTQYF	TGTGCCAGCAGCCATGGGACTAGCACAGATACGCAGTATTTT
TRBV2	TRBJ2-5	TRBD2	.	CASSELAGGVETQYF	TGTGCCAGCAGTGAACTAGCGGGAGGGGTGGAGACCCAGTACTTC
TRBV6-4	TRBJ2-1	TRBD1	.	CASSRDSYYNEQFF	TGTGCCAGCAGCCGGGACAGTTACTACAATGAGCAGTTCTTC
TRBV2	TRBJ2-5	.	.	CASTDGQPQETQYF	TGTGCCAGCACCGATGGACAGCCCCAAGAGACCCAGTACTTC
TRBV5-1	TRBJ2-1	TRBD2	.	CASSLGLAGAHPFF	TGCGCCAGCAGCTTGGGACTAGCGGGAGCTCATCCGTTCTTC
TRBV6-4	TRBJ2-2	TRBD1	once	CASSDSFFGRGQNTGELFF	TGTGCCAGCAGTGACTCGTTTTTCGGCAGGGGGCAGAACACCGGGGAGCTGTTTTTT
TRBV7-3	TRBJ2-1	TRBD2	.	CASSLRTSGRRNTYNEQFF	TGTGCCAGCAGCCTTAGGACTAGCGGGAGGAGGAACACCTACAATGAGCAGTTCTTC
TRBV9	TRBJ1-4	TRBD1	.	CASSPGQGVTNEKLFF	TGTGCCAGCAGCCCGGGACAGGGGGTAACTAATGAAAAACTGTTTTTT
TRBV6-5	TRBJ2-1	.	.	CASNPDRHYNEQFF	TGTGCCAGCAACCCCGACAGGCACTACAATGAGCAGTTCTTC
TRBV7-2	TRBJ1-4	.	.	CASSSNRAGGEKLFF	TGTGCCAGCAGCTCGAACAGGGCGGGTGGTGAAAAACTGTTTTTT
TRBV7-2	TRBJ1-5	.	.	CASSSTDSNQPQHF	TGTGCCAGCAGCTCAACAGATAGCAATCAGCCCCAGCATTTT
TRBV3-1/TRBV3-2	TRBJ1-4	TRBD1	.	CASSQDGTGGNEKLFF	TGTGCCAGCAGCCAAGACGGGACAGGGGGAAATGAAAAACTGTTTTTT
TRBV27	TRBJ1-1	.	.	CASSSPRQVNTEAFF	TGTGCCAGCAGTTCCCCTCGACAGGTAAACACTGAAGCTTTCTTT
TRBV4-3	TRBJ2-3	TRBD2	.	CASSQDFRASGADTQYF	TGCGCCAGCAGCCAAGATTTCCGGGCTAGCGGGGCCGATACGCAGTATTTT
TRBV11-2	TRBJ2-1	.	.	CASSSSTSTREQFF	TGTGCCAGCAGCAGCAGCACCTCGACGAGGGAGCAGTTCTTC
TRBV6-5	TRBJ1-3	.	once	CASSYSGPSTNTIYF	TGTGCCAGCAGTTACTCGGGGCCCTCAACAAACACCATATATTTT
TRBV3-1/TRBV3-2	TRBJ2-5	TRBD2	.	CASSQGAGGVETQYF	TGTGCCAGCAGCCAAGGAGCGGGAGGTGTGGAGACCCAGTACTTC
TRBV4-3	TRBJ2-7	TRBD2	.	CASSQEAGGPYEQYF	TGCGCCAGCAGCCAAGAGGCGGGGGGGCCCTACGAGCAGTACTTC
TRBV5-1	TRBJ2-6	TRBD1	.	CASSLGAGGSSSGANVLTF	TGCGCCAGCAGCTTGGGGGCAGGGGGCAGTAGCTCTGGGGCCAACGTCCTGACTTTC
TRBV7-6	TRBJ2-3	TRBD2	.	CASSVQLAGGVDTQYF	TGTGCCAGCAGCGTGCAACTAGCGGGGGGGGTAGATACGCAGTATTTT
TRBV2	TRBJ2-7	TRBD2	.	CASIPGTSLHEQYF	TGTGCCAGCATCCCCGGGACTAGCTTACACGAGCAGTACTTC
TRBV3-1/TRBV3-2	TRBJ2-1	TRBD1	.	CASSSQGTNEQFF	TGTGCCAGCAGCTCACAGGGGACCAATGAGCAGTTCTTC
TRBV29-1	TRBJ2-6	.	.	CSAKTGTGANVLTF	TGCAGCGCCAAAACAGGGACTGGGGCCAACGTCCTGACTTTC
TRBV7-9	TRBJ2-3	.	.	CASTSRRSSTDTQYF	TGTGCCAGCACCTCCCGGCGGAGTAGCACAGATACGCAGTATTTT
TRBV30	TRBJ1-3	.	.	CAWSGQLSGNTIYF	TGTGCCTGGAGTGGACAGCTCTCTGGAAACACCATATATTTT
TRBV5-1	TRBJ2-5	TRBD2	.	CASSQQPTSGQETQYF	TGCGCCAGCAGCCAGCAACCCACTAGCGGACAAGAGACCCAGTACTTC
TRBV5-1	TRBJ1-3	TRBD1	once	CASRQGALGNTIYF	TGCGCCAGCAGACAGGGGGCGCTTGGAAACACCATATATTTT
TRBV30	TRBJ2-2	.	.	CAEQGNTGELFF	TGTGCCGAACAGGGTAACACCGGGGAGCTGTTTTTT
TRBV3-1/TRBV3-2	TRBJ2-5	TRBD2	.	CASSRTSQETQYF	TGTGCCAGCAGTCGGACTAGCCAAGAGACCCAGTACTTC
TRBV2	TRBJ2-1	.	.	CASSEDRYNEQFF	TGTGCCAGCAGTGAAGACAGATACAATGAGCAGTTCTTC
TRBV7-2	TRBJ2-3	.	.	CASSGAFVNTQYF	TGTGCCAGCAGCGGGGCCTTCGTAAATACGCAGTATTTT
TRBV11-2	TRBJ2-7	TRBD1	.	CASNDNRGFYEQYF	TGTGCCAGCAACGACAACAGGGGGTTCTACGAGCAGTACTTC
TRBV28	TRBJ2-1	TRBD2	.	CASSLVGLAGLNEQFF	TGTGCCAGCAGTTTAGTCGGACTAGCGGGCTTGAATGAGCAGTTCTTC
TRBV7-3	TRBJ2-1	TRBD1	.	CASSRDRSDNEQFF	TGTGCCAGCAGCCGGGACAGGTCGGACAATGAGCAGTTCTTC
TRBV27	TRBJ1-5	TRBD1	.	CASSPMDRGSNQPQHF	TGTGCCAGCAGTCCCATGGACAGGGGGAGCAACCAGCCCCAGCATTTT
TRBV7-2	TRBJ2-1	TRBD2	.	CASSSSGGPEQFF	TGTGCCAGCAGCTCTAGCGGGGGGCCTGAGCAGTTCTTC
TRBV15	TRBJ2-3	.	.	CATSRGRTDTQYF	TGTGCCACCAGCAGAGGGCGGACAGATACGCAGTATTTT
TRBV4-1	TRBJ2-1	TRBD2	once	CASSQDGGGSYNEQFF	TGCGCCAGCAGCCAAGATGGGGGGGGGTCCTACAATGAGCAGTTCTTC
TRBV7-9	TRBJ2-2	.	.	CASTARVTGELFF	TGTGCCAGCACCGCCAGGGTAACCGGGGAGCTGTTTTTT
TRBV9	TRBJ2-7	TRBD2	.	CASSVGSGNGEQYF	TGTGCCAGCAGCGTAGGTAGCGGGAATGGCGAGCAGTACTTC